Listed here are 9 T cell receptor beta chains from one sample, sequenced in a study of blood T cells in healthy people across ages. Together with a sample-barcoded 5' primer, a J-beta primer mix was included in a second PCR lasting about 7 to 12 cycles. MiXCR, applied by TCRdb to the 5' RACE reads, yields one record per CDR3 protein. The data hold 910,000 or so distinct CDR3 sequences, with 51% observed a single time. The sequenced sample consisted of blood. Receptors were obtained from a woman aged 55-69 years in good health.

This clonotype has at least ten counts. The chain couples TRBV12-3 or TRBV12-4 to TRBJ2-6; D is unresolved. V gave up 6 bases and J gave up 2 bases, with 17 bases separating them. The CDR3 runs to 17 residues. The CDR3 region has the DNA TGTGCCAGCAGCCGTAAAAGACCGACTCCTGGGGCCAACGTCCTGACTTTC. As protein: CASSRKRPTPGANVLTF.

This clonotype appeared once. CDR3 bases: TGTGCCAGCAGTTTAGGACTACACCCTACCTACGAGCAGTACTTC. This translates into CASSLGLHPTYEQYF. The J gene is TRBJ2-7, the V gene TRBV28; a weak D match, TRBD2 (6 bases). V lost 2 bases to trimming and J lost 2 bases, with 13 bases between them. Germline loops: CDR1 MDHEN, CDR2 SYDVKM. This CDR3 is built from 15 residues. The full variable domain, rest sourced from reference TRBV28 and TRBJ2-7, is DVKVTQSSRYLVKRTGEKVFLECVQDMDHENMFWYRQDPGLGLRLIYFSYDVKMKEKGDIPEGYSVSREKKERFSLILESASTNQTSMYLCASSLGLHPTYEQYFGPGTRLTVT.

There are a few counts of this clonotype. The rearrangement joins TRBV25-1 to TRBJ1-1; TRBD1 matches at 8 bases. The CDR3 sequence is 14 residues long. Trimming cost V 8 bases and J 5 bases; bases outside gene matches: 10. Germline CDR1 reads MGHDK; CDR2 reads SYGVNS. Written as DNA, the CDR3 is TGTGCCAGCGGAAGGGCAGGGGGCTTTACTGAAGCTTTCTTT. The encoded protein is CASGRAGGFTEAFF.

This chain uses TRBV27 with TRBJ2-1; TRBD2 matches 8 bases. V was clipped by 6 bases and J by 2 bases; unmatched bases: 3. Germline CDR1 and CDR2: MNHEY and SMNVEV (reference sequence). The CDR3 totals 14 residues. Here the CDR3 reads CASSHGRAYNEQFF. The CDR3 DNA reads as TGTGCCAGCAGCCACGGGAGGGCCTACAATGAGCAGTTCTTC.

A few counts support this clonotype. The V and J genes are TRBV27 and TRBJ2-5; TRBD1 matches 11 bases. The CDR3 extends over 16 amino acids. The ends lost 4 bases at V and 3 bases at J; junction bases unmatched: 7. Germline V CDR1 and CDR2: MNHEY, SMNVEV (reference sequence). The CDR3 reads CASSSLGQGAKETQYF. DNA for the CDR3: TGTGCCAGCAGTTCCCTAGGACAGGGGGCTAAAGAGACCCAGTACTTC.

The chain is built from TRBV4-3 and TRBJ1-4; D not resolved. The germline gives CDR1 LGHNA, CDR2 YSLEER. The germline V and J ends were trimmed by 1 base and 7 bases, with 7 bases remaining between them. The CDR3 runs to 13 residues. Written as DNA, the CDR3 is TGCGCCAGCAGCCAAGTGTACAGTGAAAAACTGTTTTTT. Its protein is CASSQVYSEKLFF.

The CDR3 DNA reads TGTGCCATCAGTGGAACGGTAGCGGGACAGGGGGGGAATGAGCAGTACTTC. Protein: CAISGTVAGQGGNEQYF. The V gene is TRBV10-3, the J gene TRBJ2-5; 11 bases map to TRBD1. The V gene's germline CDR1 is ENHRY and CDR2 SYGVKD. This CDR3 spans 17 amino acids. J was trimmed by 11 bases and V by 4 bases; bases with no gene match: 18.

This clonotype has only a few counts. The chain uses TRBV20-1 and TRBJ1-6, with D possibly matching TRBD1 (6 bases). The V gene lost 2 bases and the J gene lost 7 bases, with 9 bases spanning the gap. The length of the CDR3 is 13 residues. Germline CDR1 DFQATT, CDR2 SNEGSKA (reference sequence). CDR3 coding DNA: TGCAGTGCTAGACAGGACAGCAATTCACCCCTCCACTTT. It codes for CSARQDSNSPLHF.

The table lists this clonotype with a few counts. The chain links TRBV29-1 to TRBJ2-3; the match to TRBD2 covers 8 bases. The CDR3 covers 15 residues. Losses at the gene ends were 7 bases for V and 5 bases for J; bases not matched to a gene: 14. CDR1 and CDR2 from the germline V gene are SQVTM and ANQGSEA. CDR3 protein: CSAVVTSVYRDTQYF. The CDR3 DNA reads TGCAGCGCCGTTGTGACTAGCGTATATAGAGATACGCAGTATTTT.